These 22 T cell receptor beta chains were sequenced from one sample in a study of blood T cell repertoires in COVID-19. TCRdb's table, derived via immunoSEQ multiplex PCR, lists solely in-frame clones and lacks some. Of 68,000 or so clones in the sample, approximately 88% were seen once. The material sequenced was peripheral blood. Every receptor here comes from a human donor in a cohort sampled during active COVID-19.

CDR3 amino acids: CAIESGTSGSEQYF. In DNA form, the CDR3 reads TGTGCCATCGAATCCGGGACTAGCGGGAGTGAGCAGTACTTC. The V call is TRBV10-3, the J call TRBJ2-7, with 14 bases lining up with TRBD2. V was pared by 8 bases and J by 7 bases, with 7 bases of the junction left unmatched. Germline CDR1 reads ENHRY; CDR2 reads SYGVKD. The CDR3 contains 14 residues.

This clone showed up just a few times. The chain uses TRBV7-3 and TRBJ1-2; a possible D gene is TRBD1 (5 bases). Trimming left V 0 bases short and J 4 bases short, with 9 bases between. This CDR3 is 14 amino acids long. Germline-derived CDR1 and CDR2 are SGHTA and FQGTGA. CDR3 in amino acids: CASSLTQGVYGYTF. The CDR3 DNA reads TGTGCCAGCAGCTTAACGCAGGGCGTCTATGGCTACACCTTC.

The V and J genes are TRBV29-1 and TRBJ2-6, with 10 bases lining up with TRBD1. V shed 6 bases and J 0 bases; nucleotides not matched to a gene: 11. The length of the CDR3 is 18 residues. Germline V gene sequence: CDR1 SQVTM, CDR2 ANQGSEA. The CDR3 DNA reads as TGCAGCGTCGGAGAGACAGGGGGCCACCACTCTGGGGCCAACGTCCTGACTTTC. It encodes CSVGETGGHHSGANVLTF.

This chain uses TRBV9 with TRBJ2-3; tentative D call: TRBD2 (6 bases). The V end was cut by 4 bases, the J end by 5 bases, with 17 bases between. CDR1 is SGDLS and CDR2 is YYNGEE in the germline V gene. There are 15 residues in the CDR3. The CDR3, as DNA: TGTGCCAGCAGCCTTTTCGGGGGTCTAGGAGATACGCAGTATTTT. Encoded protein: CASSLFGGLGDTQYF.

CDR3 sequence (DNA): TGCGCCAGCAGCTTGGGGGCGGGGAACACCGGGGAGCTGTTTTTT. Translation: CASSLGAGNTGELFF. The chain joins TRBV5-1 to TRBJ2-2; weak D call: TRBD2 (5 bases). Germline-derived CDR1 and CDR2 are SGHRS and YFSETQ. V gave up 0 bases and J gave up 1 base, with 7 bases separating them. The CDR3 runs to 15 residues.

The rearrangement uses TRBV5-1 and TRBJ1-1; 7 positions match TRBD1. The CDR3 has 13 amino acids. Trimming cost V 10 bases and J 0 bases; bases outside gene matches: 6. Germline CDR1 is SGHRS and CDR2 is YFSETQ. CDR3 bases: TGCGCCGCCAGACAGGGCCTGAACACTGAAGCTTTCTTT. This translates into CAARQGLNTEAFF.

The chain carries TRBV28 and TRBJ2-7; 11 bases line up with TRBD2. The CDR3 is made up of 15 amino acids. V was pared by 6 bases and J by 2 bases, with 6 bases of the junction left unmatched. Looked up from germline, CDR1 is MDHEN and CDR2 is SYDVKM. The CDR3 coding sequence is TGTGCCAGCAGAACCGGGACTAGCGGAACCTACGAGCAGTACTTC. This translates into CASRTGTSGTYEQYF.

The rearrangement uses TRBV7-9 and TRBJ2-7, with 7 bases fitting TRBD1. Germline loops: CDR1 SEHNR, CDR2 FQNEAQ (reference sequence). Trimming cost V 5 bases and J 4 bases; bases outside gene matches: 11. CDR3 length equals 15 residues. The CDR3 coding sequence is TGTGCCAGCAGCCCACACAGGGGAACCGAATACGAGCAGTACTTC. It yields the protein CASSPHRGTEYEQYF.

The chain couples TRBV4-3 to TRBJ2-1, with D unresolved. The V gene's germline CDR1 is LGHNA and CDR2 YSLEER. The CDR3 spans 18 residues. V lost 4 bases and J lost 0, with 19 bases in between. The chain's CDR3 is CASSRRLYERNSYNEQFF. The CDR3 coding sequence is TGCGCCAGCAGCCGGCGGTTATATGAGCGCAACTCCTACAATGAGCAGTTCTTC.

This chain links TRBV7-9 with TRBJ2-7; 9 bases map to TRBD1. This CDR3 is built from 15 residues. V shed 5 bases, J shed 5 bases, and the junction held 10 bases outside the gene matches. The germline CDR1 and CDR2 sequences are SEHNR and FQNEAQ (reference sequence). For the CDR3, the DNA is TGTGCCAGCAGCCCGCCGGGGACAGGGAGGGACGAGCAGTACTTC. This codes for CASSPPGTGRDEQYF.

This clone came up a few times. The chain has TRBV5-1 and TRBJ2-3; tentatively, D is TRBD1 (5 bases). The germline V gene has CDR1 SGHRS and CDR2 YFSETQ. The V end lost 2 bases, the J end lost 4 bases, and 8 bases lay between the germline ends. The CDR3 runs 13 residues. CDR3 sequence: CASSFDSPDTQYF. In DNA form, the CDR3 reads TGCGCCAGCAGCTTTGACAGTCCAGATACGCAGTATTTT. The full variable domain, completed using reference TRBV5-1 and TRBJ2-3, is KAGVTQTPRYLIKTRGQQVTLSCSPISGHRSVSWYQQTPGQGLQFLFEYFSETQRNKGNFPGRFSGRQFSNSRSEMNVSTLELGDSALYLCASSFDSPDTQYFGPGTRLTVL.

This rearrangement joins TRBV4-2 to TRBJ2-1; 7 nucleotides align to TRBD2. Germline V lookup: CDR1 LGHNA, CDR2 YNFKEQ. The V and J ends lost 0 bases and 16 bases, in that order; junction bases with no gene match: 6. The CDR3 runs to 12 residues. The CDR3 bases are TGTGCCAGCAGCCAAGATCTAGCGGACCTCTTCTTC. Translated, it gives CASSQDLADLFF.

The V call is TRBV28, the J call TRBJ1-4; 10 bases agree with TRBD1. Germline values: CDR1 MDHEN, CDR2 SYDVKM. The trim removed 4 bases at V and 10 bases at J, leaving 9 bases unmatched. This CDR3 spans 15 amino acids. The CDR3 sequence is CASSSASGTGAKLFF. The DNA for the CDR3 is TGTGCCAGCAGTTCAGCCAGCGGGACAGGGGCAAAACTGTTTTTT.

This clone has a handful of counts. This rearrangement joins TRBV18 to TRBJ2-5; D might be TRBD1 (5 bases). The CDR3 consists of 11 residues. Trimming took 8 bases from V and 3 from J, leaving 7 bases between them. Germline CDR1 and CDR2: KGHSH and LQKENI. DNA for the CDR3: TGTGCCAGCCAAGGGGAAGAGACCCAGTACTTC. It specifies CASQGEETQYF.

The chain recombines TRBV6-6 with TRBJ2-1; 9 nucleotides match TRBD1. This CDR3 comprises 16 residues. V dropped 5 bases and J dropped 7; count of bases not matched to a gene: 12. CDR1 MNHNY and CDR2 SVGAGI come from the germline V gene (reference sequence). Here the CDR3 DNA reads TGTGCCAGCAGTCGGCAGAAGACAGGGGGAGGGAATGAGCAGTTCTTC. Amino acid sequence: CASSRQKTGGGNEQFF.

The J gene is TRBJ2-7, the V gene TRBV5-6; TRBD2 matches 11 bases. The CDR3 covers 19 residues. Trimming removed 2 bases from V and 4 bases from J; junction bases left unmatched: 17. The germline V gene has CDR1 SGHDT and CDR2 YYEEEE. This CDR3 reads CASSLNEAVSGTSGYEQYF. CDR3 sequence (DNA): TGTGCCAGCAGCTTAAACGAGGCGGTTTCAGGGACTAGCGGTTACGAGCAGTACTTC.

This sequence joins TRBV5-1 and TRBJ1-2, with D unresolved. V was clipped by 0 bases and J by 8 bases, with 17 bases between them. Germline CDR1 reads SGHRS; CDR2 reads YFSETQ. This CDR3 comprises 15 residues. The CDR3 sequence: CASSLALPKRSGYTF. CDR3 nucleotide sequence: TGCGCCAGCAGCTTGGCCTTGCCCAAAAGAAGCGGCTACACCTTC.

The rearrangement joins TRBV9 to TRBJ1-5; 7 bases match TRBD1. With V trimmed by 0 bases and J by 5 bases, 8 bases remained unmatched. In germline, CDR1 is SGDLS, CDR2 YYNGEE. This CDR3 comprises 16 residues. The CDR3 DNA follows: TGTGCCAGCAGCGTAGGGGGAACAGGGGATTATCAGCCCCAGCATTTT. This encodes CASSVGGTGDYQPQHF.

V and J are TRBV5-8 and TRBJ1-2, with 12 bases lining up with TRBD1. CDR1 and CDR2 (germline): SGHTS, YDEGEE. Germline trimming cut 7 bases from V and 1 base from J; bases unmatched to any gene: 8. CDR3 length equals 16 residues. The CDR3 is CASRTGQGADNYGYTF. The CDR3 DNA reads TGTGCCAGCCGAACGGGACAGGGGGCGGATAACTATGGCTACACCTTC.

The rearrangement links TRBV13 to TRBJ2-7; the match to TRBD1 covers 9 bases. Germline-derived CDR1 and CDR2 are PRHDT and FYEKMQ (reference sequence). The CDR3 runs 15 residues. V lost 5 bases and J lost 3; bases outside the gene matches: 8. The CDR3 spells CASSAPGQGVYEQYF. The CDR3 DNA reads as TGTGCCAGCAGCGCACCGGGACAGGGCGTCTACGAGCAGTACTTC.

The chain couples TRBV6-5 to TRBJ2-1; D might be TRBD2 (6 bases). The CDR3 spans 15 residues. V gave up 5 bases and J gave up 6 bases, with 17 bases separating them. Germline-derived CDR1 and CDR2 are MNHEY and SVGAGI. CDR3 amino acids: CASSPGTPGVNEQFF. In DNA form, the CDR3 reads TGTGCCAGCAGTCCCGGGACTCCCGGGGTCAATGAGCAGTTCTTC.

The chain carries TRBV11-2 and TRBJ2-5; D perhaps matches TRBD2 (5 bases). CDR1 is SGHAT, CDR2 FQNNGV, per germline. This CDR3 has 16 residues. Trimming took 1 base from V and 4 from J, leaving 16 bases between them. The CDR3 reads CASSLVSGRSGETQYF. The DNA of the CDR3 is TGTGCCAGCAGCTTAGTCTCTGGGAGATCTGGAGAGACCCAGTACTTC.